These 26 T cell receptor beta chains were all obtained from the same sample, sequenced in a study of T cells expressing NK-cell markers. TCRdb processed the 5' RACE reads again and assigns one entry to each CDR3 protein, with no DNA. Its clone listing holds about 440,000 distinct CDR3 sequences. Sequenced input: blood T cells: a sorted CD56 or NKG2C T cell subset, CD4+ or CD8+ T cells, or bulk PBMC T cells (not recorded which). The receptors here all came from a woman between 18 and 70 years old in good health.

This chain joins TRBV10-2 and TRBJ1-1. Germline assignment: CDR1 WSHSY and CDR2 SAAADI. CDR3 length: 14 amino acids. CDR3 region: CASSELGLESEAFF.

The genes are TRBV23-1 and TRBJ2-1; the TRBD2 assignment by TCRdb is unverifiable without DNA. TRBV23-1 belongs to the ORF category, with a function that is uncertain. The CDR3 is 17 amino acids. The CDR3: CASSHTPRTSGGKKQFF.

The V gene is TRBV27, the J gene TRBJ1-4. The CDR3 length is 18 residues. Germline V gives CDR1 MNHEY, CDR2 SMNVEV (reference sequence). CDR3: CASSLLPLQVPNNEKLFF.

The chain joins TRBV4-3 to TRBJ2-7; TCRdb outputs TRBD1, but without DNA this stays unchecked. Germline V gene lookup returns CDR1 LGHNA and CDR2 YSLEER. The length of the CDR3 is 15 residues. This CDR3 reads CASSQGGTGHSEQYF.

The V gene is TRBV20-1, the J gene TRBJ1-5; TCRdb returns TRBD1, unconfirmable since there is no DNA. CDR3 size: 14 residues. CDR1 and CDR2 (germline): DFQATT, SNEGSKA (reference sequence). This CDR3 is CSARAGGKNQPQHF.

The chain uses TRBV28 and TRBJ1-1; TCRdb's D call of TRBD1 is untestable without DNA. Germline V CDR1 and CDR2: MDHEN, SYDVKM. The CDR3 runs to 16 residues. The CDR3 sequence: CASSIPIPGQGARAFF.

The chain is built from TRBV29-1 and TRBJ2-7; TCRdb picks TRBD1, but there is no DNA to check that call. Germline V CDR1 and CDR2: SQVTM, ANQGSEA. This CDR3 is built from 13 residues. The chain's CDR3 is CSVGGKGFYEQYF.

The chain combines TRBV6-2 or TRBV6-3 with TRBJ2-1; TCRdb calls TRBD1, which cannot be checked without DNA. Germline V CDR1 and CDR2: MNHEY, SVGEGT. The CDR3 runs 14 residues. The CDR3: CASTGQGGRNEQFF.

This chain links TRBV12-3 or TRBV12-4 with TRBJ2-3; the D call of TRBD2 rests on TCRdb alone, since no DNA is present to check it. The CDR3 is 17 residues long. The CDR3 loop reads CASTTGDRLAGADTQYF.

The chain couples TRBV24-1 to TRBJ2-3; TCRdb's assignment of TRBD2 cannot be checked, as there is no DNA. CDR1 and CDR2 (germline): KGHDR, SFDVKD. CDR3 length: 17 amino acids. Here the CDR3 reads CATSDFTSGFSTDTQYF.

The chain employs TRBV20-1 and TRBJ2-7; no DNA is available, so the TRBD1 call from TCRdb remains unchecked. The germline CDR1 and CDR2 sequences are DFQATT and SNEGSKA (reference sequence). The CDR3 is 14 amino acids. The CDR3 loop reads CSAKIGTGGDEQYF.

This sequence joins TRBV6-1 and TRBJ1-5. The V gene's germline CDR1 is MNHNS and CDR2 SASEGT. The CDR3 contains 14 residues. CDR3 region: CASSDSSTNQPQHF.

The V and J genes are TRBV27 and TRBJ2-7; the TRBD2 assignment by TCRdb is unverifiable without DNA. The germline CDR1 and CDR2 sequences are MNHEY and SMNVEV (reference sequence). The CDR3 loop spans 15 amino acids. The CDR3 protein is CASSGTSGSPYEQYF.

This sequence joins TRBV12-3 or TRBV12-4 and TRBJ2-3; TCRdb selects TRBD2, and the lack of DNA leaves this call unchecked. The CDR3 covers 15 residues. The CDR3 is CASSLTSLSTDTQYF.

The chain joins TRBV15 to TRBJ2-1; checking the TCRdb D call of TRBD2 is not possible without DNA. From germline, CDR1 is LNHNV and CDR2 YYDKDF (reference sequence). This CDR3 region has 16 residues. CDR3 sequence: CATSRSPGTRSNEQFF.

The chain combines TRBV7-9 with TRBJ2-3; TCRdb names TRBD2, which stays unverified in the absence of DNA. The CDR3 covers 14 residues. Germline V CDR1 and CDR2: SEHNR, FQNEAQ (reference sequence). This CDR3 is CATRSRGSTDTQYF.

The chain carries TRBV4-2 and TRBJ2-5. Germline-derived CDR1 and CDR2 are LGHNA and YNFKEQ. The CDR3 extends over 16 amino acids. The CDR3 protein is CASSQESTGYIETQYF.

The CDR3: CASSHHRAKDTGELFF. The chain uses TRBV5-1 and TRBJ2-2; TCRdb returns TRBD1, unconfirmable since there is no DNA. This CDR3 comprises 16 residues. Per the germline V gene, CDR1 is SGHRS and CDR2 is YFSETQ.

This chain joins TRBV3-1 and TRBJ2-5. In germline, CDR1 is LGHDT, CDR2 YNNKEL (reference sequence). This CDR3 spans 14 amino acids. The CDR3 region is CASTPSDGWETQYF.

The V and J genes are TRBV5-1 and TRBJ2-7; the D gene TCRdb calls, TRBD1, cannot be checked with no DNA. The CDR3 has 14 residues. Germline assignment: CDR1 SGHRS and CDR2 YFSETQ. The CDR3 region is CASNREGTTYEQYF.

The genes are TRBV20-1 and TRBJ2-1; TCRdb's assignment of TRBD1 cannot be checked, as there is no DNA. Germline V gene lookup returns CDR1 DFQATT and CDR2 SNEGSKA (reference sequence). This CDR3 is built from 15 residues. The CDR3 sequence is CSARGRDSAYNEQFF.

The chain has TRBV20-1 and TRBJ2-1. Per germline, CDR1 DFQATT and CDR2 SNEGSKA (reference sequence). The CDR3 has 15 amino acids. This CDR3 reads CSAPWFLSSYNEQFF.

The J gene is TRBJ1-2, the V gene TRBV9. The germline CDR1 and CDR2 sequences are SGDLS and YYNGEE. The CDR3 is 14 residues long. CDR3 sequence reads: CASLRGALGYGYTF. Combining the CDR3 with reference TRBV9 and TRBJ1-2 gives the whole variable domain DSGVTQTPKHLITATGQRVTLRCSPRSGDLSVYWYQQSLDQGLQFLIQYYNGEERAKGNILERFSAQQFPDLHSELNLSSLELGDSALYFCASLRGALGYGYTFGSGTRLTVV.

The chain recombines TRBV27 with TRBJ1-6; TCRdb returns TRBD1, unconfirmable since there is no DNA. CDR1 is MNHEY, CDR2 SMNVEV, per germline (reference sequence). The CDR3 runs 14 residues. The CDR3 here is CASSPTGFNSPLHF.

The rearrangement uses TRBV27 and TRBJ2-2; TCRdb's assignment of TRBD1 cannot be checked, as there is no DNA. The CDR3 extends over 15 amino acids. Germline values: CDR1 MNHEY, CDR2 SMNVEV (reference sequence). The CDR3 region is CASSLSMTGAGELFF.

The gene calls are TRBV4-2 and TRBJ2-5; TCRdb's D call of TRBD2 is untestable without DNA. Per the germline V gene, CDR1 is LGHNA and CDR2 is YNFKEQ. The CDR3 totals 16 residues. The CDR3: CASSHATSGTGETQYF.